The 17 T cell receptor beta chains presented below share a single source sample, sequenced in a study of regulatory T cells in long-lasting Graves disease. Sample time point: persistent/refractory GD, antithyroid drugs over 5 years with positive TRAb. Making the TCR library involved RNA that had been extracted from PBMCs. Relying on iRepertoire HTBI primers and Arm-PCR of CDR3 regions, the team built TCR beta libraries. TCRdb redid the calling of the multiplex PCR reads with MiXCR, one entry per CDR3 protein. The sample carries 310,000 or so distinct CDR3 sequences, 15% to 20% recorded once. Sequencing used peripheral blood mononuclear cells (PBMCs), obtained when the disease was refractory, from a patient treated with antithyroid drugs. Source of these receptors: a female donor with Graves disease.

The chain couples TRBV9 to TRBJ2-2; 8 nucleotides line up with TRBD1. The germline V gene has CDR1 SGDLS and CDR2 YYNGEE. V trimming: 4 bases; J trimming: 4 bases; junction bases outside the gene matches: 6. The CDR3 has 15 residues. CDR3 residues: CASSPWTGITGELFF. CDR3 sequence (DNA): TGTGCCAGCAGCCCATGGACAGGGATCACCGGGGAGCTGTTTTTT.

The genes are TRBV13 and TRBJ2-3, with 9 bases that match TRBD2. V trimming: 4 bases; J trimming: 6 bases; junction bases outside the gene matches: 5. Germline CDR1 and CDR2: PRHDT and FYEKMQ (reference sequence). The CDR3 contains 14 residues. CDR3 loop: CASSSGTSFDTQYF. CDR3 sequence (DNA): TGTGCCAGCAGCTCCGGGACTAGCTTCGATACGCAGTATTTT.

This clonotype came up a few times. The V call is TRBV20-1, the J call TRBJ2-5; TRBD2 is a possible D gene (6 bases). Trimming took 2 bases from V and 5 from J, leaving 27 bases between them. The CDR3 is 18 residues long. Germline CDR1 DFQATT, CDR2 SNEGSKA (reference sequence). CDR3 nucleotide sequence: TGCAGTGCTAGAAGGGTGGAACGGGAGTCGTTCGGGACGGAGACCCAGTACTTC. The encoded protein is CSARRVERESFGTETQYF.

This clonotype was seen repeatedly, ten times or more. The chain uses TRBV2 and TRBJ1-4, with 7 positions matching TRBD1. CDR1 and CDR2 from the germline V gene are SNHLY and FYNNEI. The CDR3 sequence is 15 residues long. Trimming removed 6 bases from V and 7 bases from J; junction bases left unmatched: 11. The CDR3 DNA follows: TGTGCCAGCAGCCCAGGGGGGGGGCCCGGTGAAAAACTGTTTTTT. Amino acids: CASSPGGGPGEKLFF.

For this clonotype: This CDR3 fails to terminate in the conserved phenylalanine or tryptophan, so it likely reflects a read error. The V and J genes are TRBV6-2 or TRBV6-3 and TRBJ1-2; 8 bases map to TRBD1. There are 14 residues in the CDR3. The germline V gene has CDR1 MNHEY and CDR2 SVGEGT. J lost 7 bases, V lost 2 bases, and 6 bases had no gene match. In DNA, the CDR3 is TGTGCCAGCAGTTACCGCGACAGGGGTGTTGGCTACACCCTC. Translated: CASSYRDRGVGYTL.

This clonotype was picked up many times. This CDR3 reads CASSEGGYTEAFF. Written as DNA, the CDR3 is TGTGCCAGCAGTGAAGGAGGGTACACTGAAGCTTTCTTT. The chain links TRBV2 to TRBJ1-1; D remains ambiguous. This CDR3 contains 13 residues. V was clipped by 1 base and J by 3 bases, with 6 bases between them. Looked up from germline, CDR1 is SNHLY and CDR2 is FYNNEI.

The V and J genes are TRBV13 and TRBJ2-7; D is possibly TRBD1 or TRBD2 (6 bases each). Trimming shortened V by 1 base and J by 6 bases, and 13 bases separated the two germline ends. The CDR3 sequence is 14 residues long. Germline-derived CDR1 and CDR2 are PRHDT and FYEKMQ (reference sequence). The CDR3 DNA reads TGTGCCAGCAGCTTAGTCTCTTCGGGGGCCGAGCAGTACTTC. It is translated as CASSLVSSGAEQYF.

This clonotype was counted only a few times. This chain uses TRBV6-2 or TRBV6-3 with TRBJ1-5, with D unclear. The V gene's germline CDR1 is MNHEY and CDR2 SVGEGT. Trimming removed 1 base at V and 3 bases at J, with 7 bases between. There are 14 residues in the CDR3. The chain's CDR3 is CASSYYGYNQPQHF. In nucleotides, the CDR3 is TGTGCCAGCAGTTACTACGGGTACAATCAGCCCCAGCATTTT.

The chain carries TRBV19 and TRBJ2-2; 7 nucleotides match TRBD1. Trimming at V came to 6 bases and at J to 4 bases, leaving 17 bases not matched to a gene. The CDR3 loop spans 18 amino acids. Germline V lookup: CDR1 LNHDA, CDR2 SQIVND (reference sequence). The DNA of the CDR3 is TGTGCCAGTAGCATACTTACCCTCACAGGGGTAATCACCGGGGAGCTGTTTTTT. Amino acids: CASSILTLTGVITGELFF.

This CDR3 is CASSQPLRQSSGNTIYF. In nucleotides, the CDR3 is TGCGCCAGCAGCCAACCACTTCGACAGAGCTCTGGAAACACCATATATTTT. The chain uses TRBV4-1 and TRBJ1-3; tentatively, D is TRBD1 (5 bases). The CDR3 has 17 residues. Per germline, CDR1 MGHRA and CDR2 YSYEKL. V shed 2 bases and J shed 0 bases, with 14 bases lying between them.

This clonotype came up a few times. The chain combines TRBV7-2 with TRBJ2-5; D is uncertain. Germline lookup yields CDR1 SGHTA and CDR2 FQGNSA. The ends were cut back, 3 bases at V and 0 bases at J, with 11 bases in the middle. This CDR3 contains 15 residues. The CDR3 reads CASSLGTTNQETQYF. CDR3 DNA: TGTGCCAGCAGCTTGGGCACAACTAACCAAGAGACCCAGTACTTC. Filled out from reference TRBV7-2 and TRBJ2-5, the complete variable domain reads GAGVSQSPSNKVTEKGKDVELRCDPISGHTALYWYRQSLGQGLEFLIYFQGNSAPDKSGLPSDRFSAERTGGSVSTLTIQRTQQEDSAVYLCASSLGTTNQETQYFGPGTRLLVL.

This chain links TRBV4-1 with TRBJ2-4; no firm D call. Trimming took off 3 bases at V and 0 bases at J, with 6 bases between the two ends. The CDR3 contains 14 residues. Germline values: CDR1 MGHRA, CDR2 YSYEKL. The CDR3 region has the DNA TGCGCCAGCAGCCAGGCGACAGCCAAAAACATTCAGTACTTC. Translated: CASSQATAKNIQYF.

This clonotype was seen repeatedly, ten times or more. The V and J genes are TRBV12-3 or TRBV12-4 and TRBJ1-5; D gene ambiguous. Trimming took 3 bases from V and 4 from J, leaving 7 bases between them. This CDR3 is built from 13 residues. The CDR3 DNA sequence: TGTGCCAGCAGTTTTACTGAGAATCAGCCCCAGCATTTT. Encoded protein: CASSFTENQPQHF.

V and J are TRBV20-1 and TRBJ1-5; D not certain. The CDR3 runs 12 residues. From germline, CDR1 is DFQATT and CDR2 SNEGSKA (reference sequence). V shed 2 bases and J shed 5 bases, with 7 bases lying between them. CDR3 nucleotides: TGCAGTGCTAGATCTTCTTATCAGCCCCAGCATTTT. Translating gives CSARSSYQPQHF.

This clonotype was seen at least ten times. CDR3 sequence reads: CASLSTLPPAQYF. Written as DNA, the CDR3 is TGTGCCAGTTTAAGCACACTGCCACCGGCCCAGTACTTC. The chain is built from TRBV28 and TRBJ2-5; no definite D call. The CDR3 contains 13 residues. The V gene lost 9 bases and the J gene lost 9 bases, with 20 bases spanning the gap. Germline-derived CDR1 and CDR2 are MDHEN and SYDVKM. The full variable domain, completed using reference TRBV28 and TRBJ2-5, is DVKVTQSSRYLVKRTGEKVFLECVQDMDHENMFWYRQDPGLGLRLIYFSYDVKMKEKGDIPEGYSVSREKKERFSLILESASTNQTSMYLCASLSTLPPAQYFGPGTRLLVL.

The table lists this clonotype with many counts. This sequence joins TRBV3-1 and TRBJ2-5, with D hard to call. CDR3 length: 14 residues. In germline, CDR1 is LGHDT, CDR2 YNNKEL (reference sequence). The V end lost 5 bases, the J end lost 1 base, and 11 bases lay between the germline ends. The CDR3 DNA follows: TGTGCCAGCAGCGAAGGATGGGGCCAAGAGACCCAGTACTTC. It yields the protein CASSEGWGQETQYF.

The sample holds many counts of this clonotype. The chain couples TRBV28 to TRBJ2-5; D could derive from TRBD1 or TRBD2 (5 bases each). This CDR3 contains 15 residues. The germline V and J ends were trimmed by 1 base and 2 bases, with 11 bases remaining between them. Germline CDR1 MDHEN, CDR2 SYDVKM. CDR3 loop: CASSLSTWGQETQYF. In DNA form, the CDR3 reads TGTGCCAGCAGTTTATCTACCTGGGGGCAAGAGACCCAGTACTTC.